This entry lists 15 T cell receptor beta chains sequenced from one sample in a study of blood T cell repertoires in COVID-19. The assay was immunoSEQ multiplex PCR, and TCRdb's table has in-frame clones only and misses some. The repertoire consists of tens of thousands of clones, with around 82% occurring once and the leading ten covering less than 3%. Sequenced material: peripheral blood. These TCRs come from an older woman with acute or convalescent COVID-19.

V gene TRBV7-3 combines with J gene TRBJ1-1; D gene ambiguous. This CDR3 has 13 amino acids. The germline CDR1 and CDR2 sequences are SGHTA and FQGTGA. The germline V and J ends were trimmed by 2 bases and 5 bases, with 9 bases remaining between them. CDR3 amino acids: CASSLARRTEAFF. The DNA of the CDR3 is TGTGCCAGCAGCTTAGCTAGGAGGACTGAAGCTTTCTTT.

This clone appeared a few times. The V call is TRBV5-4, the J call TRBJ2-7; TRBD1 is a possible D gene (6 bases). Trimming left V 4 bases short and J 2 bases short, with 25 bases between. The CDR3 totals 18 residues. Germline CDR1 and CDR2: SGHNT and YYREEE (reference sequence). The CDR3 is CASSPFPLGTLQTYEQYF. Written as DNA, the CDR3 is TGTGCCAGCAGCCCATTCCCCCTCGGGACACTCCAAACCTACGAGCAGTACTTC.

The chain recombines TRBV15 with TRBJ1-1; 7 nucleotides line up with TRBD1. There are 15 residues in the CDR3. Germline lookup yields CDR1 LNHNV and CDR2 YYDKDF (reference sequence). The trim removed 0 bases at V and 1 base at J, leaving 2 bases unmatched. CDR3 amino acids: CATSREKGANTEAFF. The CDR3 DNA follows: TGTGCCACCAGCAGAGAGAAGGGGGCGAACACTGAAGCTTTCTTT.

This clone was counted a single time. The chain recombines TRBV5-1 with TRBJ2-3; 8 nucleotides match TRBD1. Germline V gene lookup returns CDR1 SGHRS and CDR2 YFSETQ. CDR3 length: 14 amino acids. The V and J ends lost 0 bases and 13 bases, in that order; junction bases with no gene match: 10. In nucleotides, the CDR3 is TGCGCCAGCAGCTTGGACCATCGGGACAGGCGGGAGTATTTT. Amino acid sequence: CASSLDHRDRREYF.

The chain is built from TRBV10-2 and TRBJ2-5, with TRBD1 as a possible D gene (5 bases). Germline-derived CDR1 and CDR2 are WSHSY and SAAADI. CDR3 length: 16 amino acids. Trimming took off 3 bases at V and 0 bases at J, with 14 bases between the two ends. CDR3 in amino acids: CASSDGSKGYQETQYF. The CDR3 DNA reads TGCGCCAGCAGTGACGGGTCCAAGGGGTACCAAGAGACCCAGTACTTC.

CDR3 nucleotide sequence: TGTGCCAGCAGACTCAGGGGAAACGGTGGCTACACCTTC. Amino acid sequence: CASRLRGNGGYTF. J is TRBJ1-2 and V is TRBV6-5; D might be TRBD1 (6 bases). This CDR3 spans 13 amino acids. CDR1 is MNHEY and CDR2 is SVGAGI in the germline V gene. V was clipped by 6 bases and J by 7 bases, with 15 bases between them.

The chain employs TRBV9 and TRBJ2-7, with D possibly matching TRBD1 (6 bases). The V gene's germline CDR1 is SGDLS and CDR2 YYNGEE. The CDR3 length is 15 residues. V was clipped by 0 bases and J by 0 bases, with 10 bases between them. The CDR3 protein is CASSVGTESSYEQYF. CDR3 bases: TGTGCCAGCAGCGTAGGGACAGAGAGCTCCTACGAGCAGTACTTC.

This rearrangement joins TRBV5-5 to TRBJ2-6; TRBD1 is a possible D gene (6 bases). The CDR3 consists of 17 residues. Trimming took off 4 bases at V and 0 bases at J, with 14 bases between the two ends. Germline loops: CDR1 SGHKS, CDR2 YYEKEE (reference sequence). This CDR3 reads CASSIRQANSGANVLTF. The DNA of the CDR3 is TGTGCCAGCAGCATAAGACAGGCGAACTCTGGGGCCAACGTCCTGACTTTC.

The gene calls are TRBV2 and TRBJ1-2, with 10 bases that match TRBD1. Germline CDR1 is SNHLY and CDR2 is FYNNEI. The ends lost 5 bases at V and 4 bases at J; junction bases unmatched: 4. The CDR3 length is 14 residues. The CDR3 protein is CASSQGQGPYGYTF. CDR3 sequence (DNA): TGTGCCAGCAGTCAGGGACAGGGGCCCTATGGCTACACCTTC.

The genes are TRBV27 and TRBJ2-7, with D possibly TRBD2 on 5 matching bases. The length of the CDR3 is 8 residues. CDR1 and CDR2 from the germline V gene are MNHEY and SMNVEV (reference sequence). The CDR3 DNA sequence: TGTGACGGGAAAAAGCAGTACTTC. It specifies CDGKKQYF.

This clone was detected a few times. This chain joins TRBV28 and TRBJ1-5, with no clear D. The CDR3 runs 16 residues. Trimming removed 8 bases from V and 2 bases from J, with 19 bases in between. CDR1 is MDHEN, CDR2 SYDVKM, per germline. The chain's CDR3 is CASSDNPKTRNQPQHF. The CDR3, as DNA: TGTGCCAGCTCAGACAACCCAAAAACCCGCAATCAGCCCCAGCATTTT.

CDR3 loop: CASSPRGISLKMNTEAFF. The CDR3 DNA reads as TGTGCCAGCAGCCCAAGAGGTATATCTCTGAAGATGAACACTGAAGCTTTCTTT. The chain has TRBV3-1 (or the pseudogene TRBV3-2) and TRBJ1-1, with D uncertain. This CDR3 has 18 residues. V dropped 4 bases and J dropped 0 bases, with 21 bases sitting between them. From germline, CDR1 is LGHDT and CDR2 YNNKEL (reference sequence).

This rearrangement joins TRBV7-6 to TRBJ1-2; D gene unclear. The V gene lost 4 bases and the J gene lost 2 bases, with 8 bases spanning the gap. The germline gives CDR1 SGHVS, CDR2 FNYEAQ. The CDR3 has 13 amino acids. The CDR3 coding sequence is TGTGCCAGCAGCTCGGGGAGGAACTATGGCTACACCTTC. This codes for CASSSGRNYGYTF.

The V call is TRBV6-6, the J call TRBJ1-3; D is uncertain. This CDR3 is 16 amino acids long. CDR1 is MNHNY, CDR2 SVGAGI, per germline (reference sequence). Trimming stripped 7 bases from V and 0 bases from J, with 16 bases between. CDR3 in DNA: TGTGCCAGCATTTCGCCGGCGAGGGTCTCTGGAAACACCATATATTTT. It yields the protein CASISPARVSGNTIYF.

V is TRBV28 and J is TRBJ1-2, with a possible D match to TRBD1 (5 bases). The germline CDR1 and CDR2 sequences are MDHEN and SYDVKM. The V gene lost 5 bases and the J gene lost 4 bases, with 17 bases spanning the gap. The CDR3 is 15 amino acids. This CDR3 is CASSPGGRQFYGYTF. The CDR3 nucleotides are TGTGCCAGCAGTCCGGGTGGTAGACAGTTCTATGGCTACACCTTC.